This T cell receptor beta chain is drawn from a study of T cell responses to AZD1222 COVID-19 vaccine. Findings and caveats of the study: Females made up more of the donors, who were largely white British, and clonal diversity may have come out too low. Just 5 to 7 people given AZD1222 tested seropositive at baseline.

Sequencing used immunoSEQ multiplex PCR; TCRdb keeps in-frame clones, though not all of them. The data contain 100,000 to 120,000 clones, around 92% of them singletons. Worth noting for this clone: Antigen specificity is unknown.

Sequencing used peripheral blood, obtained on day 0 of AZD1222 vaccination. The clonotype was recovered from an adult in good health.

CDR3 region: CASSDSPGINQPQHF. The CDR3 DNA sequence: TGTGCCAGTAGCGACTCCCCGGGGATAAATCAGCCCCAGCATTTT. The rearrangement uses TRBV19 and TRBJ1-5, with D unresolved. V lost 6 bases and J 4 bases, leaving 16 bases between the germline ends. This CDR3 comprises 15 residues. CDR1 and CDR2 (germline): LNHDA, SQIVND (reference sequence).